A single sample is the source of the 3 T cell receptor beta chains below, sequenced in a study of spatial heterogeneity in lung cancer. The time point is: blood at routine non-recurrence follow-up after resection. One entry per CDR3 protein, called by TCRdb with MiXCR from the 5' RACE reads. The sample carries some 10,000 distinct CDR3 sequences, 20% to 25% recorded once. This sample comprised PBMCs, obtained at follow-up. These receptors all stem from a male donor with early-stage non-small cell lung cancer.

This clonotype was recorded once. The chain has TRBV5-1 and TRBJ2-7, with 8 bases aligning to TRBD2. From germline, CDR1 is SGHRS and CDR2 YFSETQ. V shed 4 bases, J shed 2 bases, and the junction held 8 bases outside the gene matches. The CDR3 contains 15 residues. The CDR3 sequence is CASSPGDSGAYEQYF. In DNA form, the CDR3 reads TGCGCCAGCAGCCCCGGGGATAGCGGGGCCTACGAGCAGTACTTC.

This clonotype was recorded many times. This chain connects TRBV3-1 to TRBJ1-5; D is possibly TRBD1 (6 bases). V was cut by 1 base and J by 6 bases, with 13 bases left in between. Germline V gives CDR1 LGHDT, CDR2 YNNKEL (reference sequence). This CDR3 spans 15 amino acids. The DNA of the CDR3 is TGTGCCAGCAGCCAAGTGGCAGGGGCCGGTCAGCCCCAGCATTTT. It yields the protein CASSQVAGAGQPQHF.

CDR3: CATSAISGRDYNEQFF. For the CDR3, the DNA is TGTGCCACCAGTGCCATTAGCGGGAGGGACTACAATGAGCAGTTCTTC. V is TRBV24-1 and J is TRBJ2-1; 11 bases match TRBD2. Germline assignment: CDR1 KGHDR and CDR2 SFDVKD. The CDR3 sequence is 16 residues long. With V trimmed by 5 bases and J by 3 bases, 5 bases remained unmatched.